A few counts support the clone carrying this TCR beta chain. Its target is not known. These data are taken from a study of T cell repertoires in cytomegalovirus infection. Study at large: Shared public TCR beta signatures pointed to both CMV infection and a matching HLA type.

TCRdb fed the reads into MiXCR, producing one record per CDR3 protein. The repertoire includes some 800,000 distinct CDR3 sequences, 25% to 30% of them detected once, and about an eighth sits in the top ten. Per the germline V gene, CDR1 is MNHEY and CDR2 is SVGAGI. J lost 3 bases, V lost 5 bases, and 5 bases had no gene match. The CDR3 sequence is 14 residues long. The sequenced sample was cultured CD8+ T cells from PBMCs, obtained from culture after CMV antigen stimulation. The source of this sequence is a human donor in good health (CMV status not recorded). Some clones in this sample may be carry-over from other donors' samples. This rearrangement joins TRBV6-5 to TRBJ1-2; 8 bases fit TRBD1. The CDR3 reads CASSPRQGYYGYTF. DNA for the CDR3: TGTGCCAGCAGTCCGCGACAGGGGTACTATGGCTACACCTTC.